The subject of this entry is one T cell receptor (beta chain). As yet, its antigen is unknown. Germline V gene sequence: CDR1 MNHEY, CDR2 SVGAGI. V was cut by 0 bases and J by 3 bases, with 11 bases left in between. The CDR3 totals 15 residues. This specimen belongs to a study of siplizumab effects on memory and regulatory T cells. Study-level points and caveats: Relative to controls at less than 35%, mappable alloreactive CD4+ clones exhibited a mean Treg-derived proportion of 68.8% with siplizumab.

Assay: immunoSEQ multiplex PCR; the TCRdb copy retains only in-frame clones and omits some. The sample has about 91,000 clones, over 85% seen once. The V gene is TRBV6-5, the J gene TRBJ1-2; no definite D call. The sequence derives from a human donor in good health. What was sequenced was CD8+ T cells sorted from blood. The CDR3 loop reads CASSYSNTYHYGYTF. The CDR3, as DNA: TGTGCCAGCAGTTACTCGAATACATATCACTATGGCTACACCTTC.